This T cell receptor (beta chain) is from a study of Graves' ophthalmopathy and Graves' hyperthyroidism. Study-wide background: Researchers obtained peripheral blood at initial diagnosis, before any treatment had begun. Study-wide points: Detected in blood as well were most expanded thyroid clonotypes with frequency above 0.001.

V was cut by 0 bases and J by 1 base, with 12 bases left in between. Germline V lookup: CDR1 DFQATT, CDR2 SNEGSKA (reference sequence). This CDR3 is 15 amino acids long. Amplification from RNA transcripts yielded the TCR beta CDR3 regions. HTBI-primed RT-PCR formed the first round, and a multiplex PCR formed the second. TCRdb re-called the multiplex PCR reads through MiXCR, storing one row per CDR3 protein. The repertoire holds about 660,000 distinct CDR3 sequences, roughly 39% seen once, with under 3.5% in the top ten. With regard to this clonotype: Its target is not known.

The receptor comes from an adult man with Graves' ophthalmopathy. The sample consisted of peripheral blood. V and J are TRBV20-1 and TRBJ2-5; D not resolved. This chain's CDR3 is CSARELRSTQETQYF. As DNA, the CDR3 is TGCAGTGCTAGAGAGCTTCGGTCAACCCAAGAGACCCAGTACTTC.